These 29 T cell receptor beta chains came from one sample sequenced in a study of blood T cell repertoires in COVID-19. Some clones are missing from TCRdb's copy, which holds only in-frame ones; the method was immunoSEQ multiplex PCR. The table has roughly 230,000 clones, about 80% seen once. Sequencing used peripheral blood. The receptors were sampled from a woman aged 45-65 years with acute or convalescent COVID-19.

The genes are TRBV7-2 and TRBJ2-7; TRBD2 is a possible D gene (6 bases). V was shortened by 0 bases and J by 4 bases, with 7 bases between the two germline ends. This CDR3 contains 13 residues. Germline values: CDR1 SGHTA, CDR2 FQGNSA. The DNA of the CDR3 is TGTGCCAGCAGCTTAGCGCGGGAATACGAGCAGTACTTC. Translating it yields CASSLAREYEQYF.

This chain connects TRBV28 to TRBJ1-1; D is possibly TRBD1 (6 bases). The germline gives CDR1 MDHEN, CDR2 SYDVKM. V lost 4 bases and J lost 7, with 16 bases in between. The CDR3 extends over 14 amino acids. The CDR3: CASSSDGDINEAFF. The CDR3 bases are TGTGCCAGCAGTTCCGATGGGGACATAAATGAAGCTTTCTTT.

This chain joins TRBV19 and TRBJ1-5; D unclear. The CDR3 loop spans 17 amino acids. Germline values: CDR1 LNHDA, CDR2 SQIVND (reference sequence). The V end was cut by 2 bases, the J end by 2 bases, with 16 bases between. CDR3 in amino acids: CASSITPLQVGNQPQHF. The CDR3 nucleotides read TGTGCCAGTAGTATAACACCCCTCCAGGTGGGCAATCAGCCCCAGCATTTT. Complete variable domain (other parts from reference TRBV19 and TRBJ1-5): DGGITQSPKYLFRKEGQNVTLSCEQNLNHDAMYWYRQDPGQGLRLIYYSQIVNDFQKGDIAEGYSVSREKKESFPLTVTSAQKNPTAFYLCASSITPLQVGNQPQHFGDGTRLSIL.

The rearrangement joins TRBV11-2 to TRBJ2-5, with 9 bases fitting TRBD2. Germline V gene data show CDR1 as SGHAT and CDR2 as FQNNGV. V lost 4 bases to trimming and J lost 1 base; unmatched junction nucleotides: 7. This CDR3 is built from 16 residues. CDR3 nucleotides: TGTGCCAGCAGCTCAGTAGCGGGGGCGTCCCAAGAGACCCAGTACTTC. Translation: CASSSVAGASQETQYF.

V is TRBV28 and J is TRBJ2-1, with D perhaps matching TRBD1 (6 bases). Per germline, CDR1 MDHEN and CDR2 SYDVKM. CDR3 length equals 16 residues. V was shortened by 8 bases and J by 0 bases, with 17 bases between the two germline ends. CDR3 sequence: CASALTGLSSYNEQFF. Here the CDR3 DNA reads TGTGCCAGCGCGCTGACAGGCCTCAGCTCCTACAATGAGCAGTTCTTC.

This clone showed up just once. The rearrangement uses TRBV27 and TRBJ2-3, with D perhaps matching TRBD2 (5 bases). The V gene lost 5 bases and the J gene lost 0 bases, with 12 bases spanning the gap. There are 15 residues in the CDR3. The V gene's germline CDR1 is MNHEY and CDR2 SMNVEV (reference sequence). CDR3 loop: CASSVITRSTDTQYF. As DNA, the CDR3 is TGTGCCAGCAGTGTGATAACTAGAAGCACAGATACGCAGTATTTT.

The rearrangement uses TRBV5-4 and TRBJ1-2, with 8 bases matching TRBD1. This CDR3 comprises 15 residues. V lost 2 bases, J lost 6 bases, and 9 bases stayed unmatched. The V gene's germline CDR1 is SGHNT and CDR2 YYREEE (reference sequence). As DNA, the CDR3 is TGTGCCAGCAGCTTAGGAGGGACAGGTACCAATGGCTACACCTTC. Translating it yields CASSLGGTGTNGYTF.

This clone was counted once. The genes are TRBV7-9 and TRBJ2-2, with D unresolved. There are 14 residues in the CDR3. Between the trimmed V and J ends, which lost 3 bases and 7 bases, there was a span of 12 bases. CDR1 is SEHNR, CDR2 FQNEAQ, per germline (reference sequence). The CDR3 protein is CASSFSPDIGELFF. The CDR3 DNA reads TGTGCCAGCAGCTTTTCGCCAGACATCGGGGAGCTGTTTTTT.

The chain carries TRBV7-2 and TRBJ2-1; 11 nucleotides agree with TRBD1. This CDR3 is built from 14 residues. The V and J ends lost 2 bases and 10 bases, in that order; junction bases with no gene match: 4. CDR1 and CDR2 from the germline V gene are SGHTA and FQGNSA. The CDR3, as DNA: TGTGCCAGCAGCTTATGGGACAGGGGGGGCGAGCAGTTCTTC. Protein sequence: CASSLWDRGGEQFF.

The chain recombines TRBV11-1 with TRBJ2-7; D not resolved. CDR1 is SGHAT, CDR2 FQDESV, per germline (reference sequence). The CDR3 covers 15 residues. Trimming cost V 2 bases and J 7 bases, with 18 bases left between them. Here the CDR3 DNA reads TGTGCCAGCAGCTTAAAGAGGAGCAACCCTGGGGAGCAGTACTTC. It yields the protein CASSLKRSNPGEQYF.

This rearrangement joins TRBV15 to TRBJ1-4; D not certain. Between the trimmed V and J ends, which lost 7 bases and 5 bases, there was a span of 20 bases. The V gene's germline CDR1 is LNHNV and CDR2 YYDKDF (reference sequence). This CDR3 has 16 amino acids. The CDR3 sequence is CATTNGPISGNEKLFF. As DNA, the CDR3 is TGTGCCACCACAAATGGGCCGATTTCAGGAAATGAAAAACTGTTTTTT.

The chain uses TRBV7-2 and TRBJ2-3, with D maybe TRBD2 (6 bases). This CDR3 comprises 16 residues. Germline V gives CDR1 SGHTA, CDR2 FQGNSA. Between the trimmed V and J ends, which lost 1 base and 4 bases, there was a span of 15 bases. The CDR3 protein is CASSLDMTSFADTQYF. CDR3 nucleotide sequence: TGTGCCAGCAGCTTAGATATGACTAGTTTTGCAGATACGCAGTATTTT.

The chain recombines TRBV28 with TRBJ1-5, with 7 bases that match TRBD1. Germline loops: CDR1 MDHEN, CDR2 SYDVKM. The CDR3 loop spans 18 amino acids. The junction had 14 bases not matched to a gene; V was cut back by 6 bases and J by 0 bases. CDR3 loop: CASSRQTGKGDSNQPQHF. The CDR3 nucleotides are TGTGCCAGCAGCCGACAGACAGGGAAGGGGGATAGCAATCAGCCCCAGCATTTT.

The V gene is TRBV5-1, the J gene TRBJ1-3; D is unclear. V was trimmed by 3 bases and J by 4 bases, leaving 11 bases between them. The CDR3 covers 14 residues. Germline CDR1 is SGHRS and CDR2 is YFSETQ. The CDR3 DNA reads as TGCGCCAGCAGCTGGGCGGGTGGAGGAAACACCATATATTTT. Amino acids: CASSWAGGGNTIYF.

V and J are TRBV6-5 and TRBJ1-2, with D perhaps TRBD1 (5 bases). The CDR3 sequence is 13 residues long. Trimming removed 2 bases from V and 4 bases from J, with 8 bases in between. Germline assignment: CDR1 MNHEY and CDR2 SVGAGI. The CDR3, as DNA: TGTGCCAGCAGTTACGGGGGGGGCTATGGCTACACCTTC. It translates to CASSYGGGYGYTF.

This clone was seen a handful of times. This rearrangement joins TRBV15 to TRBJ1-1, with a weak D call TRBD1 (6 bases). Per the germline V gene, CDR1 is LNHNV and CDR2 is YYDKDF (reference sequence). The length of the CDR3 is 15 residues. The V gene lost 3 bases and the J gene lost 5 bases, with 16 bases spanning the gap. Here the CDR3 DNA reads TGTGCCACCAGCAGCCCCCGGGGGGCTGGAACTGAAGCTTTCTTT. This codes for CATSSPRGAGTEAFF. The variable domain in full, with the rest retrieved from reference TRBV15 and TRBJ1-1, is DAMVIQNPRYQVTQFGKPVTLSCSQTLNHNVMYWYQQKSSQAPKLLFHYYDKDFNNEADTPDNFQSRRPNTSFCFLDIRSPGLGDTAMYLCATSSPRGAGTEAFFGQGTRLTVV.

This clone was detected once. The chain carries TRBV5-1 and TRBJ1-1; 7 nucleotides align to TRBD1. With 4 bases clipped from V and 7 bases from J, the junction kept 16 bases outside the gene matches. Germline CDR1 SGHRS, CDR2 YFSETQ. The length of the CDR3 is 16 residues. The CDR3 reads CASSKNNRGLGIEAFF. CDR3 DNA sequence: TGCGCCAGCAGCAAAAACAACAGGGGCCTAGGTATTGAAGCTTTCTTT.

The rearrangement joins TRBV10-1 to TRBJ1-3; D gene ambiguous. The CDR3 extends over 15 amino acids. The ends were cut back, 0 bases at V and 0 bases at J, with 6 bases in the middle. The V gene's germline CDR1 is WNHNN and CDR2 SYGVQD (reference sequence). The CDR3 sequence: CASSESSLSGNTIYF. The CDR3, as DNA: TGCGCCAGCAGTGAGTCGTCCCTCTCTGGAAACACCATATATTTT.

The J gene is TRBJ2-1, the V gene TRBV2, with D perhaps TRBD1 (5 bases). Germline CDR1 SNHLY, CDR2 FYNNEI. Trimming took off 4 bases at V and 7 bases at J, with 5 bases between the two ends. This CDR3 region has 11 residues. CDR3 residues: CASSGQNEQFF. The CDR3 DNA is TGTGCCAGCAGTGGACAGAATGAGCAGTTCTTC. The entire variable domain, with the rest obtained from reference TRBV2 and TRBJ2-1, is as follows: EPEVTQTPSHQVTQMGQEVILRCVPISNHLYFYWYRQILGQKVEFLVSFYNNEISEKSEIFDDQFSVERPDGSNFTLKIRSTKLEDSAMYFCASSGQNEQFFGPGTRLTVL.

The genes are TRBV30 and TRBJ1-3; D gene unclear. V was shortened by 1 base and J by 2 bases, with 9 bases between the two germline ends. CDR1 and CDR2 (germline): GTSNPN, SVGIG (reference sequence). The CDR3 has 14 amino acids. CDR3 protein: CAWSETRPGNTIYF. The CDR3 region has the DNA TGTGCCTGGAGTGAGACCAGGCCTGGAAACACCATATATTTT.

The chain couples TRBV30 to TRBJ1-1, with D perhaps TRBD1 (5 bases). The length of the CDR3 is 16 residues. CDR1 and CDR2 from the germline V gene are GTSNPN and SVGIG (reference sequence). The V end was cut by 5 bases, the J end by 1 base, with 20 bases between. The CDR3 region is CAWLSGGGDPNTEAFF. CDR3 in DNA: TGTGCCTGGTTGTCGGGCGGGGGGGACCCGAACACTGAAGCTTTCTTT.

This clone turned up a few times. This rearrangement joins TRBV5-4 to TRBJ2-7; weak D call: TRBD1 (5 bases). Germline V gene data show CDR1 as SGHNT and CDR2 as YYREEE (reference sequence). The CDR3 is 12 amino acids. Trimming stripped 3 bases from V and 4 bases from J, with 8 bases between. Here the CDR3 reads CASSWGLYEQYF. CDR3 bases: TGTGCCAGCAGCTGGGGCTTATACGAGCAGTACTTC.

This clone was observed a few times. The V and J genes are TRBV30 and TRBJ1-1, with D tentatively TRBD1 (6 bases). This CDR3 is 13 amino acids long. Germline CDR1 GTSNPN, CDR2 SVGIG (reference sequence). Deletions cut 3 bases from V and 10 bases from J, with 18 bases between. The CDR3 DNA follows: TGTGCCTGGAGCGCACATAGAGGGGGTCTAGCTTTCTTT. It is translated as CAWSAHRGGLAFF.

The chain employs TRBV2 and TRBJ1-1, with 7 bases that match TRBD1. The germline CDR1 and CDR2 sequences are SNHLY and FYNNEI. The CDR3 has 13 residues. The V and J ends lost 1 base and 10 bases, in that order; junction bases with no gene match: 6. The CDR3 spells CASSEDRGFTAFF. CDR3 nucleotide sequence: TGTGCCAGCAGTGAAGACAGGGGCTTCACAGCTTTCTTT. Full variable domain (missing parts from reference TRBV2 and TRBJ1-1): EPEVTQTPSHQVTQMGQEVILRCVPISNHLYFYWYRQILGQKVEFLVSFYNNEISEKSEIFDDQFSVERPDGSNFTLKIRSTKLEDSAMYFCASSEDRGFTAFFGQGTRLTVV.

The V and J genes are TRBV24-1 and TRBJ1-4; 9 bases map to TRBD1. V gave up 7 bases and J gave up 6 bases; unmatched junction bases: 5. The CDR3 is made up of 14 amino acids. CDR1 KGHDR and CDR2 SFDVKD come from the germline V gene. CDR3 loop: CATRGTGKDEKLFF. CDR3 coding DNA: TGTGCCACCAGGGGGACAGGGAAGGATGAAAAACTGTTTTTT.

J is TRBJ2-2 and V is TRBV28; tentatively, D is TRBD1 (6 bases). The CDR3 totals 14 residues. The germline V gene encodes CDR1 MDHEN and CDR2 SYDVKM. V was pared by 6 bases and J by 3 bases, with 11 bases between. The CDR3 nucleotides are TGTGCCAGCAGACAGGGACGGGACACCGGGGAGCTGTTTTTT. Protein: CASRQGRDTGELFF.

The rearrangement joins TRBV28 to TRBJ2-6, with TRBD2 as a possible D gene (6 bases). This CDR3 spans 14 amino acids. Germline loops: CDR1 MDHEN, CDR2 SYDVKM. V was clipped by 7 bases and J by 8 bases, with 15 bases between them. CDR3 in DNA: TGTGCCAGCACTCGCCTGGGGGGACCCAACGTCCTGACTTTC. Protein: CASTRLGGPNVLTF.

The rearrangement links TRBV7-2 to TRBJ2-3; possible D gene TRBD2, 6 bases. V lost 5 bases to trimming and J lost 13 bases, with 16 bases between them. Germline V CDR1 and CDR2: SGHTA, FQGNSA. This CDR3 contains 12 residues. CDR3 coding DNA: TGTGCCAGCAGCGGAGGGGTCGGGACCAAGTATTTT. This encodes CASSGGVGTKYF. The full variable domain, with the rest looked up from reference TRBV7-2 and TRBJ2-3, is GAGVSQSPSNKVTEKGKDVELRCDPISGHTALYWYRQSLGQGLEFLIYFQGNSAPDKSGLPSDRFSAERTGGSVSTLTIQRTQQEDSAVYLCASSGGVGTKYFGPGTRLTVL.

CDR3 in DNA: TGTGCCAGCAGCGCCGCCACGGGGTTTGGGCAGTATTTT. It specifies CASSAATGFGQYF. The rearrangement joins TRBV7-2 to TRBJ2-3; tentative D call: TRBD2 (5 bases). Trimming took off 5 bases at V and 11 bases at J, with 17 bases between the two ends. CDR3 length equals 13 residues. Germline V gene lookup returns CDR1 SGHTA and CDR2 FQGNSA.